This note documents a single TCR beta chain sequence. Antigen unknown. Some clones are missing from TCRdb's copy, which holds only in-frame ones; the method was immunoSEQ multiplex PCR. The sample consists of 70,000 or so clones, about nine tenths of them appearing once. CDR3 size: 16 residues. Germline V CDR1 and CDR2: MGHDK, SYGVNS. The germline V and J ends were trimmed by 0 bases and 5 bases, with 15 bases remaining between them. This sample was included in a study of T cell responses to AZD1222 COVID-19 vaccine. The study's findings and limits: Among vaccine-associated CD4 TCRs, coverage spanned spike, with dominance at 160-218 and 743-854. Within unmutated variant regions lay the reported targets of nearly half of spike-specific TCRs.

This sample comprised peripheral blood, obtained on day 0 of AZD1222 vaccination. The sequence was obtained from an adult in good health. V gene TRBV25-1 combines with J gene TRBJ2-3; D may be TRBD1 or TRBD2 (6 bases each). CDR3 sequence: CASSEYGGLPRDTQYF. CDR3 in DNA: TGTGCCAGCAGTGAATATGGGGGGCTCCCACGAGATACGCAGTATTTT.